The present TCR beta chain was sequenced within a study of tumor and adjacent non-tumor tissue in lung cancer. Findings of the study overall: Significantly higher TCR diversity was found in tumor than normal lung.

This CDR3 comprises 16 residues. Germline V lookup: CDR1 LGHNA, CDR2 YSLEER. No cell sorting was done before RNA was extracted from the tissue. As for this clonotype: The antigen is unknown. The junction and the germline gene differ at one end; a read error may be behind it.

TCRbeta libraries were built with three rounds of nested PCR, modified from ARM-PCR. TCRdb reanalysed the multiplex PCR reads using MiXCR and keeps one entry per CDR3 protein. The sample contains roughly 120,000 distinct CDR3 sequences, approximately 71% of which appear only once. The clonotype comes from an older woman with non-small cell lung cancer. The chain couples TRBV4-3 to TRBJ2-1, with TRBD2 as a possible D gene (6 bases). Specimen: lung tumor tissue. CDR3 bases: TGCGCCAGCAGCCAAGGGACTATCGGGATTTACAATGAGCAGTTTTTC. Its translation is CASSQGTIGIYNEQFF.